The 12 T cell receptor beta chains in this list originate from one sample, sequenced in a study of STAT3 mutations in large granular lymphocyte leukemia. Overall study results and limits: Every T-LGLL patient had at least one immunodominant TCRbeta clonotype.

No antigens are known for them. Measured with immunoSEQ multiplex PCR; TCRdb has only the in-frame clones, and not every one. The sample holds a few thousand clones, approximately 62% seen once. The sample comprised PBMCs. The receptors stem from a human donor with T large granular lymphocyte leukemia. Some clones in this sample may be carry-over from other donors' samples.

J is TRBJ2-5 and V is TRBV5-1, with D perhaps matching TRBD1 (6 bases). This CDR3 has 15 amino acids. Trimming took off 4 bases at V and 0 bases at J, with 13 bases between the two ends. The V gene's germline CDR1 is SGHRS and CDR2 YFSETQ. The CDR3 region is CASSRLTGDQETQYF. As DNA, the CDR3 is TGCGCCAGCAGCCGCTTGACAGGAGACCAAGAGACCCAGTACTTC.

CDR3 DNA sequence: TGTGCTTGGGGGGCAGGGACCTCTGGGGCCAACGTCCTGACTTTC. Translated: CAWGAGTSGANVLTF. The chain uses TRBV30 and TRBJ2-6, with D perhaps TRBD1 or TRBD2 (6 bases each). Germline-derived CDR1 and CDR2 are GTSNPN and SVGIG (reference sequence). The CDR3 length is 15 residues.

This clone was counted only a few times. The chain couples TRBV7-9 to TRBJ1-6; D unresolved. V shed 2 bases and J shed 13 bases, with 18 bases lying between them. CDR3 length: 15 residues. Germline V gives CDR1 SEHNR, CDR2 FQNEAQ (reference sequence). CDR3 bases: TGTGCCAGCAGCTTACGAGGAGGTGACGCTGACCCCCTCCACTTT. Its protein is CASSLRGGDADPLHF.

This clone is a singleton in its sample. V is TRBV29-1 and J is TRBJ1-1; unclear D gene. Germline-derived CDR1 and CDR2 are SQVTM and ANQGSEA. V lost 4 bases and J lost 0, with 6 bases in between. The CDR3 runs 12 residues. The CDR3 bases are TGCAGCGTTGGACGGTTGAACACTGAAGCTTTCTTT. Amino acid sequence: CSVGRLNTEAFF.

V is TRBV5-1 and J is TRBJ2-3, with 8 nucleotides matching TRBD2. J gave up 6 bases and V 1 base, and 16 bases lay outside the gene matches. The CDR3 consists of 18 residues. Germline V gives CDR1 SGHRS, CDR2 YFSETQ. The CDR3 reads CASSLRVAGRGGVDTQYF. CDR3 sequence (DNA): TGCGCCAGCAGCTTGAGGGTAGCGGGGAGGGGGGGAGTTGATACGCAGTATTTT. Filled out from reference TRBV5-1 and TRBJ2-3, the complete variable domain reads KAGVTQTPRYLIKTRGQQVTLSCSPISGHRSVSWYQQTPGQGLQFLFEYFSETQRNKGNFPGRFSGRQFSNSRSEMNVSTLELGDSALYLCASSLRVAGRGGVDTQYFGPGTRLTVL.

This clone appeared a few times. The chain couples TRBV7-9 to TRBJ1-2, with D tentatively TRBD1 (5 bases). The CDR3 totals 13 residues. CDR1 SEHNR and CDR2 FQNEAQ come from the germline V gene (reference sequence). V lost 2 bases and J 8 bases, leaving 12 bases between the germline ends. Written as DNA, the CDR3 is TGTGCCAGCAGCTTAAGCAGGGTTGAGGGCTACACCTTC. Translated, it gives CASSLSRVEGYTF.

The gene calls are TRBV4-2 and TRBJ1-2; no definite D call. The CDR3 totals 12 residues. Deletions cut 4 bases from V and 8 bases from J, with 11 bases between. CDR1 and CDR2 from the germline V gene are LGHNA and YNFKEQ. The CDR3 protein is CASSPPAGGYTF. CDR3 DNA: TGTGCCAGCAGCCCCCCAGCTGGGGGCTACACCTTC.

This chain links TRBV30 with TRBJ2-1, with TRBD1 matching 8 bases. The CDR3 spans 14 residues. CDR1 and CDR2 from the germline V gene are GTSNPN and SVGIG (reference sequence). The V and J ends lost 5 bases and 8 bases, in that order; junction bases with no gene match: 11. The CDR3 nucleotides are TGTGCCTGGGCCGGGACAGGCCATTTGTATGAGCAGTTCTTC. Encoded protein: CAWAGTGHLYEQFF.

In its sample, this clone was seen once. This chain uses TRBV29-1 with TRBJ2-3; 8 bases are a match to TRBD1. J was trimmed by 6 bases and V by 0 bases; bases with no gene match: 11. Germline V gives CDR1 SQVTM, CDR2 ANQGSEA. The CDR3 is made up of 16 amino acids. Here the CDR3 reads CSVEDPKRTGLDTQYF. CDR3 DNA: TGCAGCGTTGAAGACCCGAAGCGGACAGGGTTGGATACGCAGTATTTT.

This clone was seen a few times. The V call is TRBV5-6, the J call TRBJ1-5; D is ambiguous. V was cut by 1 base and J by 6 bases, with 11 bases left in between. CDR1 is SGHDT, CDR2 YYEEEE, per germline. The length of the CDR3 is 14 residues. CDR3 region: CASSLQASGQPQHF. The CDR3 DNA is TGTGCCAGCAGCTTGCAGGCCTCAGGTCAGCCCCAGCATTTT.

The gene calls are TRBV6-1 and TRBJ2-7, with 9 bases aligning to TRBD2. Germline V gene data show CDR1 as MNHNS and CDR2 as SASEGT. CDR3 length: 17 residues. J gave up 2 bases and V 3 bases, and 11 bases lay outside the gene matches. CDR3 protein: CASSDNKGLATAYEQYF. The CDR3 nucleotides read TGTGCCAGCAGTGATAACAAAGGACTAGCGACCGCCTACGAGCAGTACTTC.

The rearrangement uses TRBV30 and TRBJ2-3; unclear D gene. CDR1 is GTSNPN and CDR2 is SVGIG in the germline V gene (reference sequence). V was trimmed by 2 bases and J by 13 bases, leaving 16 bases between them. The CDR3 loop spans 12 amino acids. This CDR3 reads CAWSPEPGQEYF. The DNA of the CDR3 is TGTGCCTGGAGTCCAGAACCGGGTCAAGAGTATTTT.